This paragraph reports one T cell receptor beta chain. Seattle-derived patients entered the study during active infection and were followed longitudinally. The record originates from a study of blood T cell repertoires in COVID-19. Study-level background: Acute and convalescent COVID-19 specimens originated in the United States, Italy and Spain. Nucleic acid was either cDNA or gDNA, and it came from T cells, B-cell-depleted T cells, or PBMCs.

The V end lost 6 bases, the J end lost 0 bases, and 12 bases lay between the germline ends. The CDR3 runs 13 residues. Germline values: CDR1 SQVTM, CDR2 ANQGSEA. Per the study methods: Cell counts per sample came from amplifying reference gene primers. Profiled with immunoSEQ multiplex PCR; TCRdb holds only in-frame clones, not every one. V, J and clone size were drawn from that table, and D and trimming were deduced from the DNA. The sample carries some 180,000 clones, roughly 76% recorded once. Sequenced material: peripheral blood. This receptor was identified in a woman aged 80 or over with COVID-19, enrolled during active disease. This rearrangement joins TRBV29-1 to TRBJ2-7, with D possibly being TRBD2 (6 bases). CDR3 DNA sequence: TGCAGCGTCGAGGGACTCAGCTCCTACGAGCAGTACTTC. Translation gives CSVEGLSSYEQYF.